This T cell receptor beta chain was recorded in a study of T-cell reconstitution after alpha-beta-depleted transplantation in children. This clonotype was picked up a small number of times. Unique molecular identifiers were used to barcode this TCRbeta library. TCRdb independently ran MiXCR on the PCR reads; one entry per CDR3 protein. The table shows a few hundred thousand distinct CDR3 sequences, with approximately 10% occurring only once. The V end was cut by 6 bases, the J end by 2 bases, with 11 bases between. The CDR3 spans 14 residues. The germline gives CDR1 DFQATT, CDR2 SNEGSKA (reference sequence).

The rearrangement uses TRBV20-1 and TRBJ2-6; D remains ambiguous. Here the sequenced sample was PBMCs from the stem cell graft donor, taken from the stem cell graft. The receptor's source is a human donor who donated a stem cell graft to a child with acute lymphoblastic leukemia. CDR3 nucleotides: TGCAGTGCACCCGTGATCCCTGGGGCCAACGTCCTGACTTTC. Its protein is CSAPVIPGANVLTF.